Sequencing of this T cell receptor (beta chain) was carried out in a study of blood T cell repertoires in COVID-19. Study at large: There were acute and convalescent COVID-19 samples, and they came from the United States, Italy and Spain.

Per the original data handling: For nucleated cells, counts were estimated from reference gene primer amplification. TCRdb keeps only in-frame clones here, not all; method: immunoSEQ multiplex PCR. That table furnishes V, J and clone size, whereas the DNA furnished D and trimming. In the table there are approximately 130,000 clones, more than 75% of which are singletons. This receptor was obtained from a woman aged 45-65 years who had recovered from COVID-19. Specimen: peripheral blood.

This chain's CDR3 is CASSYNAGIKKTEAFF. In nucleotides, the CDR3 is TGTGCCAGCAGTTACAACGCGGGTATTAAGAAGACTGAAGCTTTCTTT. This chain uses TRBV6-2 or TRBV6-3 with TRBJ1-1; the D is unclear. V lost 2 bases, J lost 5 bases, and 18 bases lay in between. Germline V lookup: CDR1 MNHEY, CDR2 SVGEGT. This CDR3 comprises 16 residues.